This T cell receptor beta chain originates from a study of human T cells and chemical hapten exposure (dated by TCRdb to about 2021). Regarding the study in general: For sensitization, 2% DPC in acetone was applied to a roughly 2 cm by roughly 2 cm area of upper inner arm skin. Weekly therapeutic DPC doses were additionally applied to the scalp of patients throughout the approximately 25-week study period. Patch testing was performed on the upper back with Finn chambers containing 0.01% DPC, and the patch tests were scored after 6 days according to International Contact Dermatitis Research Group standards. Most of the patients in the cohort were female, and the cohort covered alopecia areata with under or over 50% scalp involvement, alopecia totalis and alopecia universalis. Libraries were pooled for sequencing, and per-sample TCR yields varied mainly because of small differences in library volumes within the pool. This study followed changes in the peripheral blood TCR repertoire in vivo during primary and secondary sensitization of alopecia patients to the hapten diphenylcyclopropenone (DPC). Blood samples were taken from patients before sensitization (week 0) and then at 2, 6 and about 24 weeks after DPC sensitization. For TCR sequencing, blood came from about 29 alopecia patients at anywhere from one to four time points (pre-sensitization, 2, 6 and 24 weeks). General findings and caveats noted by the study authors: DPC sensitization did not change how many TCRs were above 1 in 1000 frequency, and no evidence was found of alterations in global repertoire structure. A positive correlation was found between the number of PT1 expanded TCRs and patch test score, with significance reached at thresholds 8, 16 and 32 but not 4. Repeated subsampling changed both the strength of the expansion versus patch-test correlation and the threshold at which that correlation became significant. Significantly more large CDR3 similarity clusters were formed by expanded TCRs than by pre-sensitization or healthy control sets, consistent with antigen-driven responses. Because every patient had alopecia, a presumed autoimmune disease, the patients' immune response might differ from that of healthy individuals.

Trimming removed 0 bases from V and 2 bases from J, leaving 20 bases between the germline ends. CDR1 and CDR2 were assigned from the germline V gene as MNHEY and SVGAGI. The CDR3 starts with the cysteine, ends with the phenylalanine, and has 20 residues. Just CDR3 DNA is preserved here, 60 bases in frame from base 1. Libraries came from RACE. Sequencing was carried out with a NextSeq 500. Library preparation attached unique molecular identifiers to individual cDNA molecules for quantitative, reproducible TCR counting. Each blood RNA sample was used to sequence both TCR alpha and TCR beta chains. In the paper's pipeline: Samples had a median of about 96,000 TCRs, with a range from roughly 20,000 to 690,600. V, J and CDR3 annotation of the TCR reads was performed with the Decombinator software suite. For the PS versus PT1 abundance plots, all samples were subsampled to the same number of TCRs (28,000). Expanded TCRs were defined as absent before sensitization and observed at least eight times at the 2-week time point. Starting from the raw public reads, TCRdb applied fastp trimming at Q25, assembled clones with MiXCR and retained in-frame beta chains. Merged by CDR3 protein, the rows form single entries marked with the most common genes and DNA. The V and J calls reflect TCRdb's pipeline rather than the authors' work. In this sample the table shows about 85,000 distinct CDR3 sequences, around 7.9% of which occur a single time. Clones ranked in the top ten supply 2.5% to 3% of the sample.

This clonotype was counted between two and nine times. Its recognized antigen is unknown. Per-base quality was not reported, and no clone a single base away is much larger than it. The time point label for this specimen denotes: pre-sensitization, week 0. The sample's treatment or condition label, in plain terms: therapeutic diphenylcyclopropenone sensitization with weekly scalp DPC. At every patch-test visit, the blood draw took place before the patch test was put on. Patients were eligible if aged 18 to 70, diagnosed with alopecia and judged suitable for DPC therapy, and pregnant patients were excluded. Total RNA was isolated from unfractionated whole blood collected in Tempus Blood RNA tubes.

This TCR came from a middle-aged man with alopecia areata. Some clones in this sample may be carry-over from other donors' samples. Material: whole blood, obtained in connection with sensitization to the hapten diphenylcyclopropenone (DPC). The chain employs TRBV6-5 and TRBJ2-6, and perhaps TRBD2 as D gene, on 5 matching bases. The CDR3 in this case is CASSYSSAWSMRAGANVLTF. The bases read TGTGCCAGCAGTTACTCGTCGGCGTGGTCGATGCGGGCTGGGGCCAACGTCCTGACTTTC.